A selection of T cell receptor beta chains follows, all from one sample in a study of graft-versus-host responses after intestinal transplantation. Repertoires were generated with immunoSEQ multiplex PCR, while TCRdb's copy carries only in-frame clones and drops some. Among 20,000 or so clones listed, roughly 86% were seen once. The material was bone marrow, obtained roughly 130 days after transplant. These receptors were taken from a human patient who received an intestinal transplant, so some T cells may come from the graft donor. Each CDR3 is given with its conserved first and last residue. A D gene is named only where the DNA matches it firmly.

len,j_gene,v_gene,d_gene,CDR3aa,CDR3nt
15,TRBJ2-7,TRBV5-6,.,CASSIGWLDPYEQYF,TGTGCCAGCAGCATAGGGTGGTTGGACCCCTACGAGCAGTACTTC
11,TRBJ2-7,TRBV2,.,CASSARDEQYF,TGTGCCAGCAGTGCCAGGGACGAGCAGTACTTC
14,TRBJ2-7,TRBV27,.,CASSRGGGIYEQYF,TGTGCCAGCAGCCGAGGGGGGGGAATCTACGAGCAGTACTTC
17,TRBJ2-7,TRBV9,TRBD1,CASSVSAYGTGAYEQYF,TGTGCCAGCAGCGTATCAGCCTACGGGACAGGGGCCTACGAGCAGTACTTC
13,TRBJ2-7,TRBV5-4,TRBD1,CASSLTGTDEQYF,TGTGCCAGCAGCTTGACTGGGACAGATGAGCAGTACTTC
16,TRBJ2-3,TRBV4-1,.,CASSQSADGSTDTQYF,TGCGCCAGCAGCCAATCTGCGGATGGGAGCACAGATACGCAGTATTTT
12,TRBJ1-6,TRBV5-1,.,CASSGANSPLHF,TGCGCCAGCAGCGGGGCGAATTCACCCCTCCACTTT
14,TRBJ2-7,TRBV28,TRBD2,CASSLGTSSYEQYF,TGTGCCAGCAGTTTAGGGACTAGCTCCTACGAGCAGTACTTC
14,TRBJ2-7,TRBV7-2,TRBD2,CASSPGLAKYEQYF,TGTGCCAGCAGCCCGGGACTAGCGAAGTACGAGCAGTACTTC
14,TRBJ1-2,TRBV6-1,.,CASSSPPGRYGYTF,TGTGCCAGCAGTTCCCCGCCCGGACGCTATGGCTACACCTTC